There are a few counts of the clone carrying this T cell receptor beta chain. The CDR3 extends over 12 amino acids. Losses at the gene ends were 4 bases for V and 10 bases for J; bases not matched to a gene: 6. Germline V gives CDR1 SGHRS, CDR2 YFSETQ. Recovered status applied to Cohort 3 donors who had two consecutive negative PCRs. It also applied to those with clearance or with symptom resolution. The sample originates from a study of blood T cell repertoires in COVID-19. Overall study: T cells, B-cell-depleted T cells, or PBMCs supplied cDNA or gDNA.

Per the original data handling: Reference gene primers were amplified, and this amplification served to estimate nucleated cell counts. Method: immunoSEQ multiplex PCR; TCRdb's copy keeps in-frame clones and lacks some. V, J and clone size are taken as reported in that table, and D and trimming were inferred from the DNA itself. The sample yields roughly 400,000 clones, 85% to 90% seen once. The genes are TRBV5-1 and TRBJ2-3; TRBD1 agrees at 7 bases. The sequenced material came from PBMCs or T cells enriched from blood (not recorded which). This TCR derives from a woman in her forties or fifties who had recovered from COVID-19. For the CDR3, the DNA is TGCGCCAGCAGCAAAGACAGGGAAGCGCAGTATTTT. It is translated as CASSKDREAQYF.